The clone carrying this TCR beta chain has a single count. The antigen remains unidentified. The data originate from a study of shared clonotypes between healthy human individuals. About the research overall: Donors were a couple of women and three men aged 18 to 49. Study results and limitations: When naive CD4 clonotypes were compared across a handful of donors, approximately 5% were shared.

The germline CDR1 and CDR2 sequences are MNHEY and SMNVEV (reference sequence). This CDR3 is 13 amino acids long. Trimming removed 3 bases at V and 7 bases at J, with 12 bases between. Every subset's genomic DNA went evenly onto several immunoSEQ plates. Per the original methods: Sequence data from immunoSEQ were junction-only and lacked quality scores; consequently, filtering differed. Generated by immunoSEQ multiplex PCR, the TCRdb table keeps only in-frame clones and is missing some. V, J and clone size derive from that table, while D and trimming were established from the DNA sequence. Of 600,000 to 800,000 clones listed, over 60% are singletons.

The sequencing input was memory CD4+ T cells sorted from blood. As for subset: CD45RA-negative fraction. The TCR comes from a woman under 40 in good health. This sequence joins TRBV27 and TRBJ1-2; D remains unclear. CDR3 nucleotides: TGTGCCAGCAGTTTCCTCGCCCGGGGTGGCTACACCTTC. Its translation: CASSFLARGGYTF.